The source of this T cell receptor (beta chain) is a study of T cells in Graves' hyperthyroidism and ophthalmopathy. Thyroid ultrasound, orbital computed tomography, clinical symptoms, and serum thyroxine and TRAb underpinned diagnoses. Fresh peripheral blood, around 10 ml, yielded the PBMCs. The V end lost 1 base, the J end lost 4 bases, and 10 bases lay between the germline ends. CDR1 LNHNV and CDR2 YYDKDF come from the germline V gene (reference sequence). The CDR3 sequence is 14 residues long. TCR beta CDR3 regions were amplified from RNA. Primed by the HTBI set, a first-round RT-PCR was run on the TCR CDR3. MiXCR, applied by TCRdb to the multiplex PCR reads, yields one record per CDR3 protein. The sample lists around 350,000 distinct CDR3 sequences; 15% to 20% were seen once. In its sample, this clonotype was seen many times.

The chain links TRBV15 to TRBJ1-1; D is unclear. This TCR derives from a woman aged 18-29 years with Graves' hyperthyroidism. The material sequenced was blood. Written as DNA, the CDR3 is TGTGCCACCAGCAGAGCCCCCGTCCTCACTGAAGCTTTCTTT. It yields the protein CATSRAPVLTEAFF.